This record concerns one TCR beta chain sequence. This clone's antigen is unknown. Base qualities are not provided; no much larger clone lies one nucleotide away. This entry belongs to a study of tumor T cells in aggressive B-cell lymphoma listed by TCRdb under 2017. Library prep was done by the immunoSEQ multiplex PCR assay. TCRdb stores this immuneACCESS table with in-frame sequences only. Part of the clones is absent; in the studies checked, under half of the shortfall reflects unresolved V genes, and no reason is known for the rest. For this sample there are thousands of clones; around 79% appear just once. The top ten clonotypes cover 40% to 60% of the sample. Including cysteine and phenylalanine, the CDR3 has 16 amino acids. Only CDR3 DNA remains: 48 bases, in frame from the first base. From a lookup of the germline V gene, CDR1 and CDR2 are SGHNT and YENEEA. Trimming takes 2 bases off V and 6 bases off J; junction bases not matched to a gene: 7.

The receptor was derived from an adult with diffuse large B cell lymphoma. The chain couples TRBV11-3 to TRBJ2-2, and 9 junction bases match TRBD2. Input material: tumor tissue. The nucleotide sequence reads as follows: TGTGCCAGCAGCTTATCCCCAGCGGGGGGCCCCGGGGAGCTGTTTTTT. It codes for CASSLSPAGGPGELFF.